This TCR beta chain was sequenced in a study of shared clonotypes between healthy human individuals. The assay used deep level. Clones were sequenced by immunoSEQ multiplex PCR, and TCRdb holds only the in-frame ones, with some missing. Counted here are 550,000 to 650,000 clones, 96% occurring once; the ten biggest clones make up roughly 0.1%. Trimming stripped 5 bases from V and 6 bases from J, with 21 bases between. The CDR3 runs to 16 residues. Germline V gene lookup returns CDR1 MDHEN and CDR2 SYDVKM. Positively selected for CCR7, the CD45RO-negative cells used as naive CD8 cells excluded terminally differentiated effector memory CD45RA+ cells.

V and J are TRBV28 and TRBJ2-3; perhaps TRBD1 as D (5 bases). The sequence was obtained from a woman under 40 in good health. The sample was naive CD8+ T cells sorted from blood. The CDR3 bases are TGTGCCAGCAGTCAGAGACCAGGGTCCTATCGGGATACGCAGTATTTT. This codes for CASSQRPGSYRDTQYF.